One sample yielded the 6 T cell receptor beta chains listed below, sequenced in a study of blood T cells in healthy people across ages. Combining a sample-barcoded 5' primer with a J-beta primer mix, a second PCR ran for roughly 7 to 12 cycles. TCRdb re-called the 5' RACE reads through MiXCR, storing one row per CDR3 protein. The sample lists 1.5 million to 1.9 million distinct CDR3 sequences, roughly 43% occurring once. The source material was blood. The receptor source for this set is a young woman in good health.

This clonotype was observed a few times. The chain recombines TRBV12-3 or TRBV12-4 with TRBJ1-2; D not resolved. This CDR3 spans 11 amino acids. V was clipped by 8 bases and J by 2 bases, with 6 bases between them. The chain's CDR3 is CASCGNYGYTF. CDR3 sequence (DNA): TGTGCCAGCTGCGGGAACTATGGCTACACCTTC.

This clonotype was counted only a few times. The chain joins TRBV12-3 or TRBV12-4 to TRBJ2-1; D possibly uses TRBD1 or TRBD2 (5 bases each). The germline V and J ends were trimmed by 7 bases and 10 bases, with 23 bases remaining between them. The CDR3 has 15 residues. CDR3 sequence reads: CASILDGAASREQFF. CDR3 coding DNA: TGTGCCAGCATCCTGGACGGGGCAGCCTCTCGAGAGCAGTTCTTC.

This chain connects TRBV20-1 to TRBJ2-7, with 10 bases that match TRBD2. Losses at the gene ends were 5 bases for V and 7 bases for J; bases not matched to a gene: 8. From germline, CDR1 is DFQATT and CDR2 SNEGSKA (reference sequence). The CDR3 loop spans 13 amino acids. This CDR3 is CSALAGGDNEQYF. In DNA form, the CDR3 reads TGCAGTGCTTTAGCGGGAGGAGACAATGAGCAGTACTTC.

Only a few counts were recorded for this clonotype. The V and J genes are TRBV9 and TRBJ1-2; D unresolved. V lost 0 bases and J 5 bases, leaving 14 bases between the germline ends. The CDR3 is 15 amino acids. The germline CDR1 and CDR2 sequences are SGDLS and YYNGEE. The CDR3 sequence is CASSVGAIFTYGYTF. CDR3 DNA: TGTGCCAGCAGCGTAGGGGCCATCTTCACTTATGGCTACACCTTC.

This clonotype is a singleton in its sample. The chain combines TRBV30 with TRBJ2-1; D ambiguous. The CDR3 consists of 13 residues. The V and J ends lost 4 bases and 4 bases respectively, with 11 bases between them. Germline CDR1 reads GTSNPN; CDR2 reads SVGIG (reference sequence). The CDR3 protein is CAWTWTPYNEQFF. The CDR3 coding sequence is TGTGCCTGGACTTGGACCCCTTACAATGAGCAGTTCTTC. Looking up the rest from reference TRBV30 and TRBJ2-1 gives the full variable domain: SQTIHQWPATLVQPVGSPLSLECTVEGTSNPNLYWYRQAAGRGLQLLFYSVGIGQISSEVPQNLSASRPQDRQFILSSKKLLLSDSGFYLCAWTWTPYNEQFFGPGTRLTVL.

The rearrangement uses TRBV10-2 and TRBJ1-1, with unresolved D. CDR3 length: 11 residues. Trimming pared 10 bases from V and 1 base from J, leaving 7 bases between. Germline V lookup: CDR1 WSHSY, CDR2 SAAADI. In DNA, the CDR3 is TGCGCCATCACGAGGAACACTGAAGCTTTCTTT. This sequence encodes CAITRNTEAFF.